One and the same sample provided the 9 T cell receptor beta chains below, sequenced in a study of T cell responses to AZD1222 COVID-19 vaccine. Profiling relied on immunoSEQ multiplex PCR, and the TCRdb table lists in-frame clones only, not all of them. The repertoire holds 95,000 to 110,000 clones, roughly 91% seen once, with 4.8% in the top ten. The sequencing here drew on peripheral blood, taken on day 0 of AZD1222 vaccination. These receptors were collected from an adult in good health.

In DNA, the CDR3 is TGTGCCATCGCCCCGGGACGCCCCTCCTACGAGCAGTACTTC. Amino acid sequence: CAIAPGRPSYEQYF. This chain links TRBV10-3 with TRBJ2-7; D possibly uses TRBD1 or TRBD2 (5 bases each). This CDR3 region has 14 residues. From germline, CDR1 is ENHRY and CDR2 SYGVKD. Trimming stripped 8 bases from V and 0 bases from J, with 14 bases between.

The CDR3 sequence is CASSSGTNGQPQHF. The CDR3 bases are TGTGCCAGCAGCTCCGGGACAAACGGCCAGCCCCAGCATTTT. J is TRBJ1-5 and V is TRBV9; possible D gene TRBD1, 6 bases. The germline V and J ends were trimmed by 4 bases and 7 bases, with 15 bases remaining between them. Looked up from germline, CDR1 is SGDLS and CDR2 is YYNGEE. The CDR3 consists of 14 residues.

V and J are TRBV3-1 (or the pseudogene TRBV3-2) and TRBJ1-3; 8 bases are shared with TRBD1. The CDR3 length is 17 residues. V shed 1 base, J shed 3 bases, and the junction held 8 bases outside the gene matches. CDR1 is LGHDT and CDR2 is YNNKEL in the germline V gene (reference sequence). The CDR3 nucleotides read TGTGCCAGCAGCCAAGCCCCCCAGGGGGCAAATGGAAACACCATATATTTT. It translates to CASSQAPQGANGNTIYF.

The chain joins TRBV5-1 to TRBJ1-5; possibly TRBD1 for D (6 bases). This CDR3 spans 15 amino acids. V lost 4 bases and J 2 bases, leaving 13 bases between the germline ends. Germline-derived CDR1 and CDR2 are SGHRS and YFSETQ. The CDR3 DNA follows: TGCGCCAGCAGCCTACAGGGAGGGGGCAATCAGCCCCAGCATTTT. It codes for CASSLQGGGNQPQHF.

V gene TRBV3-1 (or the pseudogene TRBV3-2) combines with J gene TRBJ1-3; D is unresolved. The CDR3 consists of 14 residues. V was trimmed by 7 bases and J by 4 bases, leaving 14 bases between them. From germline, CDR1 is LGHDT and CDR2 YNNKEL (reference sequence). CDR3 nucleotide sequence: TGTGCCAGCACCATTGGGAACCGAGGAAACACCATATATTTT. Translated: CASTIGNRGNTIYF.

The gene calls are TRBV30 and TRBJ1-2; tentatively, D is TRBD1 (5 bases). The CDR3 is 11 residues long. The V end lost 5 bases, the J end lost 7 bases, and 11 bases lay between the germline ends. Germline V CDR1 and CDR2: GTSNPN, SVGIG (reference sequence). The CDR3 bases are TGTGCCTGGGCCAGGGTTCGTGGCTACACCTTC. Its protein product is CAWARVRGYTF.

The gene calls are TRBV27 and TRBJ2-1; 8 nucleotides align to TRBD2. Trimming removed 2 bases from V and 0 bases from J; junction bases left unmatched: 0. This CDR3 contains 15 residues. The V gene's germline CDR1 is MNHEY and CDR2 SMNVEV (reference sequence). The CDR3 coding sequence is TGTGCCAGCAGTTTAGGGACTAGCTCCTACAATGAGCAGTTCTTC. Translation: CASSLGTSSYNEQFF.

The V and J genes are TRBV7-6 and TRBJ1-5; D remains ambiguous. The length of the CDR3 is 15 residues. V lost 2 bases, J lost 6 bases, and 14 bases lay in between. Germline V CDR1 and CDR2: SGHVS, FNYEAQ. The CDR3 protein is CASSLLGGGLQPQHF. The CDR3 DNA follows: TGTGCCAGCAGCTTATTAGGTGGTGGGCTTCAGCCCCAGCATTTT.

V usage is TRBV5-1 and J usage is TRBJ2-7; D remains ambiguous. This CDR3 comprises 12 residues. Looked up from germline, CDR1 is SGHRS and CDR2 is YFSETQ. V lost 0 bases and J 4 bases, leaving 5 bases between the germline ends. In nucleotides, the CDR3 is TGCGCCAGCAGCTTGGGAACGTACGAGCAGTACTTC. Protein sequence: CASSLGTYEQYF.